Following are 30 T cell receptor beta chains from one sample sequenced in a study of PD-1 blockade in classical Hodgkin lymphoma. Sample time point: cycle 4 day 1 (C4D1), after more than five weeks of nivolumab. Relapse after autologous stem cell transplantation occurred in every patient, and brentuximab vedotin exposure varied. Isolation of CD4+ T cells from thawed PBMCs was performed by magnetic negative selection. The protocol was immunoSEQ multiplex PCR, while the TCRdb copy is restricted to in-frame clones and leaves out a portion. This sample has under 20,000 clones; approximately 77% occur once, and the top ten carry about 2.2%. This specimen was CD4+ T cells from blood, taken before the fourth cycle of nivolumab. These receptors came from a human donor with classical Hodgkin lymphoma.

This clone came up a few times. The chain joins TRBV28 to TRBJ1-2; 8 nucleotides agree with TRBD1. The junction had 18 bases not matched to a gene; V was cut back by 2 bases and J by 10 bases. The V gene's germline CDR1 is MDHEN and CDR2 SYDVKM. This CDR3 spans 17 amino acids. The CDR3 coding sequence is TGTGCCAGCAGTTTAAGGTCGGGCAGGGGGCGCGGTATTGACTACACCTTC. It translates to CASSLRSGRGRGIDYTF.

This clone was found a few times. The rearrangement joins TRBV25-1 to TRBJ1-6; perhaps TRBD1 as D (5 bases). This CDR3 contains 17 residues. V lost 1 base to trimming and J lost 7 bases, with 17 bases between them. Germline CDR1 is MGHDK and CDR2 is SYGVNS. The CDR3 region has the DNA TGTGCCAGCAGTGAATCCCTAAACATCGGGGGGAATTCACCCCTCCACTTT. Protein: CASSESLNIGGNSPLHF. The full variable domain, with the rest looked up from reference TRBV25-1 and TRBJ1-6, is EADIYQTPRYLVIGTGKKITLECSQTMGHDKMYWYQQDPGMELHLIHYSYGVNSTEKGDLSSESTVSRIRTEHFPLTLESARPSHTSQYLCASSESLNIGGNSPLHFGNGTRLTVT.

This CDR3 is CASSHAFTDTQYF. CDR3 in DNA: TGTGCCAGCAGTCATGCTTTCACAGATACGCAGTATTTT. V is TRBV6-4 and J is TRBJ2-3; D is undetermined. This CDR3 contains 13 residues. The V end lost 5 bases, the J end lost 2 bases, and 8 bases lay between the germline ends. Per germline, CDR1 MRHNA and CDR2 SNTAGT.

The CDR3, as DNA: TGTGCCAGTAGTATCCTAAACACAGGGAAAGAGACCCAGTACTTC. It encodes CASSILNTGKETQYF. The chain links TRBV19 to TRBJ2-5; weak D call: TRBD1 (6 bases). This CDR3 is 15 amino acids long. The V and J ends lost 3 bases and 3 bases respectively, with 14 bases between them. Germline CDR1 LNHDA, CDR2 SQIVND (reference sequence). The whole variable domain, remainder taken from reference TRBV19 and TRBJ2-5, is DGGITQSPKYLFRKEGQNVTLSCEQNLNHDAMYWYRQDPGQGLRLIYYSQIVNDFQKGDIAEGYSVSREKKESFPLTVTSAQKNPTAFYLCASSILNTGKETQYFGPGTRLLVL.

This clone was detected only once. V usage is TRBV18 and J usage is TRBJ2-1; no clear D. The CDR3 is 15 amino acids. The germline V gene has CDR1 KGHSH and CDR2 LQKENI. V shed 3 bases and J shed 6 bases, with 15 bases lying between them. CDR3: CASSPSRVMGNEQFF. CDR3 DNA sequence: TGTGCCAGCTCACCGTCTCGGGTGATGGGCAATGAGCAGTTCTTC.

The V and J genes are TRBV10-2 and TRBJ2-5, with 7 bases fitting TRBD2. The CDR3 covers 16 residues. The V gene end was trimmed by 3 bases and the J gene end by 0 bases; junction bases not matched to a gene: 7. The V gene's germline CDR1 is WSHSY and CDR2 SAAADI. The CDR3 loop reads CASSDPAGSYQETQYF. The CDR3 DNA is TGCGCCAGCAGTGACCCAGCGGGGTCGTACCAAGAGACCCAGTACTTC.

This chain links TRBV9 with TRBJ2-3; TRBD2 aligns across 11 bases. From germline, CDR1 is SGDLS and CDR2 YYNGEE. The V segment lost 3 bases and the J segment 7 bases; nucleotides outside the gene matches: 10. The CDR3 covers 16 residues. The CDR3 nucleotides are TGTGCCAGCAGCGGTCTAGCGGGAGGCCTCCCAAATACGCAGTATTTT. It yields the protein CASSGLAGGLPNTQYF. The full variable domain, completed using reference TRBV9 and TRBJ2-3, is DSGVTQTPKHLITATGQRVTLRCSPRSGDLSVYWYQQSLDQGLQFLIQYYNGEERAKGNILERFSAQQFPDLHSELNLSSLELGDSALYFCASSGLAGGLPNTQYFGPGTRLTVL.

The V gene is TRBV7-8, the J gene TRBJ1-4, with D possibly matching TRBD1 (5 bases). From germline, CDR1 is SGHVS and CDR2 FQNEAQ. The germline V and J ends were trimmed by 0 bases and 0 bases, with 8 bases remaining between them. CDR3 length: 16 residues. The CDR3 DNA sequence: TGTGCCAGCAGCTTAGCCGGGGCCTCAACTAATGAAAAACTGTTTTTT. Amino acids: CASSLAGASTNEKLFF.

Only a few counts were recorded for this clone. The chain is built from TRBV21-1 and TRBJ2-2; the table's D call, TRBD2, has no DNA check behind it. TRBV21-1 has pseudogene status. CDR3 size: 19 residues. The CDR3: CASTTRTGRPGRALGELFF. Here the CDR3 DNA reads TGTGCCAGCACCACAAGGACCGGACGGCCCGGGAGGGCCCTCGGGGAGCTGTTTTTT.

The chain recombines TRBV27 with TRBJ2-1, with TRBD2 as a possible D gene (5 bases). The CDR3 contains 14 residues. Germline V gene lookup returns CDR1 MNHEY and CDR2 SMNVEV (reference sequence). V was cut by 6 bases and J by 6 bases, with 15 bases left in between. CDR3 bases: TGTGCCAGCAGACTAGAGGTGATATCCAATGAGCAGTTCTTC. Protein: CASRLEVISNEQFF.

The V and J genes are TRBV18 and TRBJ1-1; D is uncertain. Germline V gives CDR1 KGHSH, CDR2 LQKENI. V was clipped by 3 bases and J by 6 bases, with 8 bases between them. This CDR3 comprises 12 residues. CDR3 in amino acids: CASSPYSAEAFF. In nucleotides, the CDR3 is TGTGCCAGCTCACCTTATTCCGCTGAAGCTTTCTTT.

This sequence joins TRBV4-1 and TRBJ2-7; D call uncertain. CDR1 and CDR2 from the germline V gene are MGHRA and YSYEKL. The V end was cut by 0 bases, the J end by 1 base, with 4 bases between. The CDR3 length is 13 residues. The CDR3 protein is CASSQDTSYEQYF. The CDR3 region has the DNA TGCGCCAGCAGCCAAGACACGTCCTACGAGCAGTACTTC.

This rearrangement joins TRBV27 to TRBJ1-5; the match to TRBD1 covers 7 bases. CDR1 is MNHEY and CDR2 is SMNVEV in the germline V gene (reference sequence). The CDR3 length is 18 residues. V trimming: 5 bases; J trimming: 7 bases; junction bases outside the gene matches: 20. For the CDR3, the DNA is TGTGCCAGCAGTCCCACGCCCAATCGGAGCGGGGGACAGCAGCCCCAGCATTTT. Translation: CASSPTPNRSGGQQPQHF.

V gene TRBV5-1 combines with J gene TRBJ1-6, with 9 bases aligning to TRBD1. J gave up 13 bases and V 3 bases, and 5 bases lay outside the gene matches. The germline CDR1 and CDR2 sequences are SGHRS and YFSETQ. The CDR3 consists of 13 residues. CDR3 region: CASSSGTGIPLHF. The CDR3 nucleotides are TGCGCCAGCAGCTCGGGGACAGGGATCCCCCTCCACTTT.

This rearrangement joins TRBV29-1 to TRBJ1-1; perhaps TRBD1 as D (5 bases). The CDR3 consists of 13 residues. The germline V and J ends were trimmed by 4 bases and 1 base, with 10 bases remaining between them. The germline V gene has CDR1 SQVTM and CDR2 ANQGSEA. The CDR3 region has the DNA TGCAGCGTTGTTAGGACAACGAACACTGAAGCTTTCTTT. Translating it yields CSVVRTTNTEAFF.

This rearrangement joins TRBV29-1 to TRBJ2-5; 9 bases are shared with TRBD1. The CDR3 length is 16 residues. Germline V gene sequence: CDR1 SQVTM, CDR2 ANQGSEA. J lost 1 base, V lost 2 bases, and 8 bases had no gene match. The CDR3 DNA sequence: TGCAGCGTTGAAACGGGGACAGGGAGCTTCCAAGAGACCCAGTACTTC. Translating it yields CSVETGTGSFQETQYF.

The genes are TRBV20-1 and TRBJ1-1, with D hard to call. CDR1 is DFQATT and CDR2 is SNEGSKA in the germline V gene (reference sequence). Trimming removed 6 bases at V and 8 bases at J, with 10 bases between. The CDR3 runs to 10 residues. CDR3 sequence: CSALNEEAFF. Here the CDR3 DNA reads TGCAGTGCATTAAATGAAGAAGCTTTCTTT.

V is TRBV27 and J is TRBJ2-1; the D gene is possibly TRBD2 (5 bases). Germline V lookup: CDR1 MNHEY, CDR2 SMNVEV (reference sequence). The CDR3 loop spans 15 amino acids. The V end lost 6 bases, the J end lost 9 bases, and 21 bases lay between the germline ends. The CDR3 DNA sequence: TGTGCCAGCAGATCCCCGGGCGCGGGTGTTGCTGAGCAGTTCTTC. Encoded protein: CASRSPGAGVAEQFF.

V is TRBV2 and J is TRBJ2-5; D unclear. The CDR3 loop spans 12 amino acids. V lost 7 bases, J lost 5 bases, and 11 bases lay in between. Germline V gene lookup returns CDR1 SNHLY and CDR2 FYNNEI. CDR3 DNA: TGTGCCAGCAAGGGTGCCGGGGAGACCCAGTACTTC. Amino acids: CASKGAGETQYF. Full variable domain (missing parts from reference TRBV2 and TRBJ2-5): EPEVTQTPSHQVTQMGQEVILRCVPISNHLYFYWYRQILGQKVEFLVSFYNNEISEKSEIFDDQFSVERPDGSNFTLKIRSTKLEDSAMYFCASKGAGETQYFGPGTRLLVL.

This chain connects TRBV28 to TRBJ1-1; D remains unclear. V lost 6 bases and J 0 bases, leaving 17 bases between the germline ends. Germline lookup yields CDR1 MDHEN and CDR2 SYDVKM. The CDR3 consists of 16 residues. The CDR3 loop reads CASSPFGGPMNTEAFF. CDR3 nucleotide sequence: TGTGCCAGCAGCCCCTTCGGAGGGCCCATGAACACTGAAGCTTTCTTT.

Regarding this clone: At one end, the junction sequence differs from germline, possibly due to a read error. The DNA of the CDR3 is TGTGCTAGCAGCTCCGGCGGAGGTGAGCAGTTCTTC. Translated: CASSSGGGEQFF. The V call is TRBV7-7, the J call TRBJ2-1; D perhaps matches TRBD2 (5 bases). Germline CDR1 and CDR2: SSHAT and FNYEAQ (reference sequence). CDR3 length: 12 residues.

The gene calls are TRBV28 and TRBJ2-6; 9 bases fit TRBD1. Germline V gives CDR1 MDHEN, CDR2 SYDVKM. The CDR3 extends over 21 amino acids. The V gene end was trimmed by 4 bases and the J gene end by 0 bases; junction bases not matched to a gene: 16. The CDR3 is CASSSRRSGQGTSSGANVLTF. CDR3 in DNA: TGTGCCAGCAGTTCCCGACGCTCGGGACAGGGAACCTCCTCTGGGGCCAACGTCCTGACTTTC.

This clone has only one observation. The rearrangement joins TRBV6-5 to TRBJ1-2; tentatively, D is TRBD1 (5 bases). The germline V gene encodes CDR1 MNHEY and CDR2 SVGAGI. Trimming left V 6 bases short and J 3 bases short, with 11 bases between. CDR3 length: 13 amino acids. The DNA of the CDR3 is TGTGCCAGCAGCCCGACAGTGGACTATGGCTACACCTTC. This sequence encodes CASSPTVDYGYTF.

The chain links TRBV7-2 to TRBJ2-3; 8 bases fit TRBD2. This CDR3 region has 15 residues. In germline, CDR1 is SGHTA, CDR2 FQGNSA. With V trimmed by 3 bases and J by 1 base, 3 bases remained unmatched. The CDR3 sequence is CASSFGRGGTDTQYF. The CDR3 nucleotides are TGTGCCAGCAGCTTTGGGCGGGGGGGCACAGATACGCAGTATTTT.

The chain has TRBV11-2 and TRBJ2-1; a possible D gene is TRBD1 (5 bases). Trimming took off 1 base at V and 7 bases at J, with 11 bases between the two ends. This CDR3 contains 14 residues. The germline CDR1 and CDR2 sequences are SGHAT and FQNNGV. The CDR3 DNA follows: TGTGCCAGCAGCTTAGTCGGCAGGGAAAATGAGCAGTTCTTC. This encodes CASSLVGRENEQFF.

The V call is TRBV5-4, the J call TRBJ2-3; D ambiguous. The CDR3 extends over 15 amino acids. The V gene's germline CDR1 is SGHNT and CDR2 YYREEE (reference sequence). Trimming removed 3 bases at V and 5 bases at J, with 16 bases between. The CDR3 is CASSYPGRYEDTQYF. For the CDR3, the DNA is TGTGCCAGCAGCTACCCGGGCAGGTATGAAGATACGCAGTATTTT.

The V call is TRBV6-6, the J call TRBJ1-1, with D unresolved. This CDR3 is built from 14 residues. The V gene's germline CDR1 is MNHNY and CDR2 SVGAGI (reference sequence). The V and J ends lost 4 bases and 1 base respectively, with 10 bases between them. In DNA, the CDR3 is TGTGCCAGCAGTTCCCGACGGAAGAACACTGAAGCTTTCTTT. Amino acid sequence: CASSSRRKNTEAFF.

The chain recombines TRBV27 with TRBJ2-7; either TRBD1 or TRBD2 may supply D (5 bases each). The CDR3 consists of 16 residues. Germline CDR1 is MNHEY and CDR2 is SMNVEV (reference sequence). Trimming stripped 4 bases from V and 3 bases from J, with 19 bases between. CDR3 sequence reads: CASSSDRDAGFYEQYF. CDR3 in DNA: TGTGCCAGCAGTTCAGACCGGGACGCCGGGTTCTACGAGCAGTACTTC.

The chain carries TRBV7-4 and TRBJ2-4; 7 bases agree with TRBD1. The germline V gene encodes CDR1 SGHVT and CDR2 SQSDAQ. V shed 3 bases, J shed 11 bases, and the junction held 13 bases outside the gene matches. The CDR3 contains 15 residues. As DNA, the CDR3 is TGTGCCAGCAGCTTGAGTACGACAGGGAAACCGCTTCAGTACTTC. Translation gives CASSLSTTGKPLQYF.

The gene calls are TRBV5-1 and TRBJ2-2, with 8 bases aligning to TRBD2. The CDR3 spans 16 residues. CDR1 SGHRS and CDR2 YFSETQ come from the germline V gene. The V gene end was trimmed by 6 bases and the J gene end by 0 bases; junction bases not matched to a gene: 7. The chain's CDR3 is CASTRGGTANTGELFF. For the CDR3, the DNA is TGCGCCAGCACCCGGGGGGGGACCGCGAACACCGGGGAGCTGTTTTTT.